Below are 21 T cell receptor beta chains sequenced from a single sample in a study of blood T cell repertoires in COVID-19 (dated by TCRdb to the early 2020s). The library was generated by the immunoSEQ multiplex PCR assay. TCRdb re-hosts the immuneACCESS table, in-frame sequences only. Its copies lack some clones; in the studies checked, an unresolved V gene accounts for under half of them, and the cause for the rest is not known. This sample holds a few hundred thousand clones; approximately 88% were observed only once. Roughly 1.2% of the sample is held by the ten biggest clonotypes. Source material: peripheral blood. The receptors here all came from a man in his forties with acute or convalescent COVID-19.

The rearrangement links TRBV10-3 to TRBJ1-2, with TRBD1 as a possible D gene (6 bases). The length of the CDR3 is 15 residues. Trimming took 1 base from V and 1 from J, leaving 10 bases between them. The germline V gene encodes CDR1 ENHRY and CDR2 SYGVKD. The CDR3 region is CAISEWSGDNYGYTF. The CDR3 DNA reads TGTGCCATCAGTGAGTGGTCAGGGGATAACTATGGCTACACCTTC.

The chain joins TRBV12-5 to TRBJ1-1, with TRBD1 identical over 8 bases. The ends lost 1 base at V and 4 bases at J; junction bases unmatched: 5. Germline V lookup: CDR1 LGHNT, CDR2 FRNRAP. This CDR3 has 15 residues. The CDR3 loop is CASGLEQGGTTEAFF. In DNA, the CDR3 is TGTGCTAGTGGTTTGGAACAGGGGGGCACCACTGAAGCTTTCTTT.

V usage is TRBV9 and J usage is TRBJ2-2; TRBD2 agrees at 7 bases. CDR3 length: 17 residues. V shed 0 bases, J shed 4 bases, and the junction held 9 bases outside the gene matches. CDR1 SGDLS and CDR2 YYNGEE come from the germline V gene. The CDR3 coding sequence is TGTGCCAGCAGCGTAGCGATTACGGGAGGTTTCACCGGGGAGCTGTTTTTT. It specifies CASSVAITGGFTGELFF.

The count of this clone is one. The V gene is TRBV12-3 or TRBV12-4, the J gene TRBJ1-2; TRBD1 might be the D (6 bases). The CDR3 is 12 residues long. The V and J ends lost 5 bases and 5 bases respectively, with 9 bases between them. CDR3 DNA sequence: TGTGCCAGCAGTCCCGGACAGTATGGCTACACCTTC. Protein: CASSPGQYGYTF.

Of note for this clone: The same CDR3 is also encoded by other DNA sequences in this sample. This rearrangement joins TRBV18 to TRBJ2-2; possible D gene TRBD1, 6 bases. Trimming removed 4 bases from V and 0 bases from J, with 9 bases in between. The germline V gene has CDR1 KGHSH and CDR2 LQKENI. The CDR3 length is 15 residues. CDR3 nucleotides: TGTGCCAGCTCACTGGACAGAGCGAACACCGGGGAGCTGTTTTTT. As protein: CASSLDRANTGELFF.

V usage is TRBV11-2 and J usage is TRBJ1-4; D is perhaps TRBD1 (6 bases). The CDR3 totals 15 residues. Trimming stripped 5 bases from V and 6 bases from J, with 16 bases between. Germline loops: CDR1 SGHAT, CDR2 FQNNGV. CDR3 DNA sequence: TGTGCCAGCAGCCACTCCCAGGGGAGAGATGAAAAACTGTTTTTT. Translation gives CASSHSQGRDEKLFF. The complete variable domain, with remaining parts taken from reference TRBV11-2 and TRBJ1-4, reads EAGVAQSPRYKIIEKRQSVAFWCNPISGHATLYWYQQILGQGPKLLIQFQNNGVVDDSQLPKDRFSAERLKGVDSTLKIQPAKLEDSAVYLCASSHSQGRDEKLFFGSGTQLSVL.

This sequence joins TRBV25-1 and TRBJ1-5; perhaps TRBD1 as D (5 bases). Trimming cost V 6 bases and J 7 bases, with 13 bases left between them. The CDR3 runs to 13 residues. Germline V gene sequence: CDR1 MGHDK, CDR2 SYGVNS. The chain's CDR3 is CASRGRGNQPQHF. CDR3 in DNA: TGTGCCAGCAGGGGCCGGGGGAACCAGCCCCAGCATTTT.

The chain carries TRBV6-1 and TRBJ1-1; D is ambiguous. Germline CDR1 reads MNHNS; CDR2 reads SASEGT. The CDR3 runs 17 residues. V gave up 0 bases and J gave up 9 bases, with 23 bases separating them. The CDR3 DNA is TGTGCCAGCAGTGAAGCGGGGAGGGCAGGAGGACGGAACAAAGCTTTCTTT. Amino acids: CASSEAGRAGGRNKAFF.

The chain recombines TRBV6-2 or TRBV6-3 with TRBJ2-7; 8 nucleotides line up with TRBD1. Trimming removed 2 bases from V and 6 bases from J; junction bases left unmatched: 12. The CDR3 consists of 16 residues. The germline CDR1 and CDR2 sequences are MNHEY and SVGEGT. The CDR3 region is CASSYPSPGQELEQYF. The CDR3 DNA reads as TGTGCCAGCAGTTACCCTTCCCCGGGACAGGAGCTCGAGCAGTACTTC.

This clone was seen a handful of times. The chain recombines TRBV7-6 with TRBJ1-1; TRBD1 aligns across 8 bases. V lost 5 bases to trimming and J lost 0 bases; unmatched junction nucleotides: 11. The CDR3 is 17 residues long. Germline CDR1 is SGHVS and CDR2 is FNYEAQ. The CDR3: CASSPVAGGEMNTEAFF. The CDR3 DNA reads as TGTGCCAGCAGCCCGGTGGCAGGGGGCGAGATGAACACTGAAGCTTTCTTT.

The chain uses TRBV28 and TRBJ2-2, with no clear D. This CDR3 spans 14 amino acids. Per the germline V gene, CDR1 is MDHEN and CDR2 is SYDVKM. The V end lost 3 bases, the J end lost 3 bases, and 8 bases lay between the germline ends. This CDR3 is CASSFRLYTGELFF. For the CDR3, the DNA is TGTGCCAGCAGTTTCCGACTTTACACCGGGGAGCTGTTTTTT. Together with reference TRBV28 and TRBJ2-2, the CDR3 gives the full variable domain: DVKVTQSSRYLVKRTGEKVFLECVQDMDHENMFWYRQDPGLGLRLIYFSYDVKMKEKGDIPEGYSVSREKKERFSLILESASTNQTSMYLCASSFRLYTGELFFGEGSRLTVL.

The V and J genes are TRBV5-1 and TRBJ2-3, with a possible D match to TRBD2 (5 bases). The germline V gene encodes CDR1 SGHRS and CDR2 YFSETQ. The CDR3 length is 13 residues. Trimming cost V 1 base and J 4 bases, with 7 bases left between them. DNA of the CDR3: TGCGCCAGCAGCTTGTCGGGGTCAGATACGCAGTATTTT. This encodes CASSLSGSDTQYF.

The chain uses TRBV18 and TRBJ1-1; a weak D match, TRBD1 (6 bases). The CDR3 totals 17 residues. CDR1 is KGHSH and CDR2 is LQKENI in the germline V gene. Trimming shortened V by 4 bases and J by 5 bases, and 23 bases separated the two germline ends. The CDR3 DNA follows: TGTGCCAGCTCACTGGATTGGGGGCGCGTTTTAATGACTGAAGCTTTCTTT. Translation gives CASSLDWGRVLMTEAFF.

The V call is TRBV15, the J call TRBJ1-2, with D maybe TRBD1 (5 bases). Germline assignment: CDR1 LNHNV and CDR2 YYDKDF (reference sequence). The CDR3 contains 16 residues. Trimming removed 5 bases from V and 7 bases from J, with 23 bases in between. CDR3 protein: CATSVPNRGKNGGYTF. The CDR3 nucleotides read TGTGCCACCAGCGTCCCCAATAGGGGAAAAAATGGTGGCTACACCTTC.

The chain combines TRBV6-5 with TRBJ2-5; 9 bases are shared with TRBD2. Germline trimming cut 9 bases from V and 5 bases from J; bases unmatched to any gene: 7. Germline lookup yields CDR1 MNHEY and CDR2 SVGAGI. This CDR3 has 13 amino acids. The CDR3 coding sequence is TGTGCCAGTTCGCGGGAGGGAGAGGAGACCCAGTACTTC. Its protein product is CASSREGEETQYF.

The chain carries TRBV27 and TRBJ1-2, with D perhaps TRBD1 (6 bases). The CDR3 spans 13 residues. Trimming pared 6 bases from V and 4 bases from J, leaving 12 bases between. Germline CDR1 reads MNHEY; CDR2 reads SMNVEV (reference sequence). DNA for the CDR3: TGTGCCAGCAGAAAAGGGACACTCTATGGCTACACCTTC. This sequence encodes CASRKGTLYGYTF.

This clone was counted a single time. The chain carries TRBV18 and TRBJ1-6; tentatively, D is TRBD1 (5 bases). From germline, CDR1 is KGHSH and CDR2 LQKENI. Between the trimmed V and J ends, which lost 5 bases and 8 bases, there was a span of 7 bases. The CDR3 runs 12 residues. CDR3 in amino acids: CASSTGDSPLHF. The CDR3, as DNA: TGTGCCAGCTCAACAGGCGATTCACCCCTCCACTTT.

This clone was seen once. The chain joins TRBV10-3 to TRBJ1-2, with TRBD1 as a possible D gene (5 bases). The germline V gene has CDR1 ENHRY and CDR2 SYGVKD. V was pared by 1 base and J by 2 bases, with 17 bases between. CDR3 length equals 17 residues. The CDR3 region has the DNA TGTGCCATCAGTGAGTTCATCGGCGGGGGTACCAACTATGGCTACACCTTC. Translation: CAISEFIGGGTNYGYTF.

The chain employs TRBV28 and TRBJ1-3, with 8 positions matching TRBD1. CDR3 size: 14 residues. CDR1 is MDHEN and CDR2 is SYDVKM in the germline V gene. Trimming removed 7 bases from V and 2 bases from J; junction bases left unmatched: 4. The CDR3 loop reads CASNSRGPGNTIYF. For the CDR3, the DNA is TGTGCCAGCAACTCCAGGGGGCCTGGAAACACCATATATTTT.

The rearrangement joins TRBV7-3 to TRBJ2-2; TRBD2 is a possible D gene (6 bases). The CDR3 spans 15 residues. The V end was cut by 5 bases, the J end by 8 bases, with 18 bases between. Per germline, CDR1 SGHTA and CDR2 FQGTGA. DNA of the CDR3: TGTGCCAGCAGCATAGCCGGGAGTAGGGAAGGGGAGCTGTTTTTT. This translates into CASSIAGSREGELFF. Combining the CDR3 with reference TRBV7-3 and TRBJ2-2 gives the whole variable domain GAGVSQTPSNKVTEKGKYVELRCDPISGHTALYWYRQSLGQGPEFLIYFQGTGAADDSGLPNDRFFAVRPEGSVSTLKIQRTERGDSAVYLCASSIAGSREGELFFGEGSRLTVL.

The gene calls are TRBV9 and TRBJ2-7, with 7 nucleotides matching TRBD1. The CDR3 runs 13 residues. V shed 3 bases and J 6 bases; nucleotides not matched to a gene: 6. Per the germline V gene, CDR1 is SGDLS and CDR2 is YYNGEE. The CDR3, as DNA: TGTGCCAGCAGCGAGGGACAGTTTAGCGAGCAGTACTTC. Its protein product is CASSEGQFSEQYF.